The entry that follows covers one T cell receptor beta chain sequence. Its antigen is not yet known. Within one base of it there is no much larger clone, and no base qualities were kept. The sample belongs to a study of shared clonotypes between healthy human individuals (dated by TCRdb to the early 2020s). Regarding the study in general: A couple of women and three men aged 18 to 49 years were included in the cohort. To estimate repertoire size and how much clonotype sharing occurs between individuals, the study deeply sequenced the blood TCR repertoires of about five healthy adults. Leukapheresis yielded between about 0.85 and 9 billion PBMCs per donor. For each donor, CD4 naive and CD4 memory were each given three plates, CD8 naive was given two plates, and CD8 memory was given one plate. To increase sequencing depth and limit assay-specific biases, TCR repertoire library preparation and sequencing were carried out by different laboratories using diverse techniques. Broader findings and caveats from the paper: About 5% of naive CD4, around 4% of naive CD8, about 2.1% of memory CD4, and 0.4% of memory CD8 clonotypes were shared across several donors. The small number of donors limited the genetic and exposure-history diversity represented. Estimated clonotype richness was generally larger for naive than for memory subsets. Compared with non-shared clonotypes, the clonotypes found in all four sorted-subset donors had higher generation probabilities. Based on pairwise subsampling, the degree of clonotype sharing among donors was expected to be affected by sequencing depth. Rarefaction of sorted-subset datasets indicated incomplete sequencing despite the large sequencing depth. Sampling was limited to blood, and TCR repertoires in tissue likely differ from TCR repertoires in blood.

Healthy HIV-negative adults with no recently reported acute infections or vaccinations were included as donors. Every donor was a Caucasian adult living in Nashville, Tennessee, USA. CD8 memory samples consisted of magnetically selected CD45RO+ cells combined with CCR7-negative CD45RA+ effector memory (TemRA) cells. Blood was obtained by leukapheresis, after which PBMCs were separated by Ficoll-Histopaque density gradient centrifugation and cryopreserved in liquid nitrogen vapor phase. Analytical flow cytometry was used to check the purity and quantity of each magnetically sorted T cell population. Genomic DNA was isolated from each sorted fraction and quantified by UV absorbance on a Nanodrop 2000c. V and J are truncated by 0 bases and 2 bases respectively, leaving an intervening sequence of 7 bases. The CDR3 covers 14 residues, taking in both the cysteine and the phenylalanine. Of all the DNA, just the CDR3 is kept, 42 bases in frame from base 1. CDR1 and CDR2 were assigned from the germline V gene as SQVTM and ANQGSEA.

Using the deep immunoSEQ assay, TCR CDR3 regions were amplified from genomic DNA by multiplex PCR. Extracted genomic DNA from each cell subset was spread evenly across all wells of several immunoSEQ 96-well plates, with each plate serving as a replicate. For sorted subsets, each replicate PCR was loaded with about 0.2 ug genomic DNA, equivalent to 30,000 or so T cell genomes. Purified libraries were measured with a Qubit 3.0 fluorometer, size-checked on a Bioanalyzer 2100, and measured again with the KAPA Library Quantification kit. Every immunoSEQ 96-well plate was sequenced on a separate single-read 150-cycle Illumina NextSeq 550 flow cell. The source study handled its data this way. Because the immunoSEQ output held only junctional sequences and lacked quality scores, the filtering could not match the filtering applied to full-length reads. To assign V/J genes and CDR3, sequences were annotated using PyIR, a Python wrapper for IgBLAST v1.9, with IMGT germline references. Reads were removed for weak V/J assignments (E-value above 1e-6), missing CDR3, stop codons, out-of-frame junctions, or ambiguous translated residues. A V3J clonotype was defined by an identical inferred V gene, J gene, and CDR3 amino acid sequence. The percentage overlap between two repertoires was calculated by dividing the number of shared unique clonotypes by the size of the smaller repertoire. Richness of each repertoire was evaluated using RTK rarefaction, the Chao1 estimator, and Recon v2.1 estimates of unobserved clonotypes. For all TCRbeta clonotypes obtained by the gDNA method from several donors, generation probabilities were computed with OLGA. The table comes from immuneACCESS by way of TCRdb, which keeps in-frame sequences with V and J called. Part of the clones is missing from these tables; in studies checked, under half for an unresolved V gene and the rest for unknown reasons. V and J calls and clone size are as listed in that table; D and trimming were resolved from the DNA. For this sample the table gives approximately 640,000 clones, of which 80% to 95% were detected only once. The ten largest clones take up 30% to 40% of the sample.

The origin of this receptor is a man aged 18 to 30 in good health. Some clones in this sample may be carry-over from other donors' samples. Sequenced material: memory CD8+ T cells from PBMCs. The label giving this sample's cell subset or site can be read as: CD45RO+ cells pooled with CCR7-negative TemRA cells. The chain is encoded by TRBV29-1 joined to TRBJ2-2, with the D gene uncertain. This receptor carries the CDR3 CSVEETRNTGELFF. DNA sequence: TGCAGCGTTGAAGAAACACGTAACACCGGGGAGCTGTTTTTT.